This T cell receptor (beta chain) was captured in a study of PD-1 blockade in mismatch repair-deficient tumors. Study information: Patients had approximately 12 mismatch repair-deficient cancer types and were previously treated and progressing. Findings and caveats of the study: Rapid post-treatment expansion, then contraction, generally preceding radiologic response, marked tumor-resident clones.

Mismatch repair deficiency was confirmed in all patients, by PCR or immunohistochemistry. Three pembrolizumab responders had their TCRs sequenced. Assay: immunoSEQ multiplex PCR; the TCRdb copy retains only in-frame clones and omits some. The sample contains fewer than 100,000 clones, roughly 80% of which appear only once. This clone was detected only once. The antigen remains undetermined. This CDR3 comprises 17 residues. The germline V gene has CDR1 MGHRA and CDR2 YSYEKL. V dropped 4 bases and J dropped 0 bases, with 16 bases sitting between them. The TCR originated in an adult with mismatch repair-deficient cancer. The genes are TRBV4-1 and TRBJ2-1, with D tentatively TRBD2 (5 bases). The specimen was peripheral blood, collected 12 weeks after starting pembrolizumab. CDR3 sequence (DNA): TGCGCCAGCAGCCGGAGTGAGGCGGGTAGCTCCTACAATGAGCAGTTCTTC. This encodes CASSRSEAGSSYNEQFF.